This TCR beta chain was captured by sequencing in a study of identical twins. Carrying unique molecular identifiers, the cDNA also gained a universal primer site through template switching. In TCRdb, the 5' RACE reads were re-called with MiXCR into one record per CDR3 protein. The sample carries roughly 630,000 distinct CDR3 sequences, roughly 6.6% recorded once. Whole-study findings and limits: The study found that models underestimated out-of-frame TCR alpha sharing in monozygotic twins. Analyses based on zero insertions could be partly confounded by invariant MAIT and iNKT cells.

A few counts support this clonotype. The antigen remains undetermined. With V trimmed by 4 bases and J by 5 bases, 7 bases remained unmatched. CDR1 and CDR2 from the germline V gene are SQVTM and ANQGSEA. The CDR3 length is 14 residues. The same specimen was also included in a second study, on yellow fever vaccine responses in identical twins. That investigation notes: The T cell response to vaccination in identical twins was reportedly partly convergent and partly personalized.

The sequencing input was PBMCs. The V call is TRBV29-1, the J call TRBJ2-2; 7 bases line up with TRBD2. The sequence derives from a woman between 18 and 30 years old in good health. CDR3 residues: CSVAAGVDTGELFF. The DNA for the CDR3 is TGCAGCGTTGCGGCGGGAGTAGATACCGGGGAGCTGTTTTTT.